This T cell receptor beta chain was identified during a study of OX40 agonist ivuxolimab in advanced cancers. Systemic immunosuppression or a history of autoimmune disease excluded patients. J gave up 6 bases and V 1 base, and 5 bases lay outside the gene matches. The CDR3 is 15 residues long. Looked up from germline, CDR1 is MNHEY and CDR2 is SMNVEV (reference sequence). On this clone: The antigen remains unidentified.

Regarding the study as a whole: Average numbers of expanded clones were greater in CD8+ T cells than in CD4+. Expanded peripheral T cell antigen specificity was not determined.

Generated by immunoSEQ multiplex PCR, the TCRdb table keeps only in-frame clones and is missing some. The profile shows roughly 53,000 clones, about 94% of them singletons. This receptor was identified in an adult with an advanced solid tumor such as melanoma, head and neck, liver or kidney cancer. Sequences were derived from CD4+ or CD8+ T cells sorted from blood, sampled in a trial of the OX40 agonist ivuxolimab. V is TRBV27 and J is TRBJ2-1; 8 nucleotides match TRBD1. Here the CDR3 reads CASSLFGQGINEQFF. For the CDR3, the DNA is TGTGCCAGCAGTTTATTTGGACAGGGAATCAATGAGCAGTTCTTC.